The clone carrying this T cell receptor (beta chain) was observed a few times. The record originates from a study of T cells after yellow fever vaccination. V lost 2 bases and J lost 5, with 13 bases in between. CDR3 size: 15 residues. CDR1 is MNHEY and CDR2 is SMNVEV in the germline V gene (reference sequence). TCRdb re-analysed the 5' RACE reads in MiXCR, keeping a single row per CDR3 protein. The sample carries around 68,000 distinct CDR3 sequences, approximately 7.3% recorded once. Sequenced here: CD8+ T cells sorted from PBMCs, sampled 10 to 11 days after the first yellow fever vaccination. The clonotype comes from a man aged 18 to 30 who received the YFV17D yellow fever vaccine. The chain is built from TRBV27 and TRBJ1-5; TRBD1 is a possible D gene (6 bases). CDR3 sequence: CASSLGGSPYQPQHF. CDR3 DNA: TGTGCCAGCAGTTTAGGGGGCAGCCCATATCAGCCCCAGCATTTT.